At least ten counts were recorded for the clone carrying this T cell receptor (beta chain). The antigen remains undetermined. The trim removed 3 bases at V and 0 bases at J, leaving 8 bases unmatched. CDR1 and CDR2 (germline): MGHRA, YSYEKL. The CDR3 has 18 amino acids. The record originates from a study of CD8 T cells in ankylosing spondylitis. Study conclusions and caveats: According to the report, clones linked to the disease were significantly enriched in matched synovial fluid samples taken from ankylosing spondylitis patients. With a CD8+ phenotype, disease-linked clones were relatively rare in peripheral blood. In the blood and synovial fluid of reactive arthritis, some motif variants had been previously reported.

Quantitative 5'-RACE was performed with molecular barcodes, and it yielded the TCR beta libraries. TCRdb called the 5' RACE reads again in MiXCR, with one record for every CDR3 protein. The table lists over 150,000 distinct CDR3 sequences, approximately 18% of them singletons. This TCR came from a male donor between 10 and 30 years old with ankylosing spondylitis or in good health (not recorded which). V and J are TRBV4-1 and TRBJ2-2, with TRBD2 identical over 9 bases. Input material: blood, either unsorted or a sorted T cell fraction (not recorded which). CDR3 amino acids: CASSHVTSGSSNTGELFF. Written as DNA, the CDR3 is TGCGCCAGCAGCCATGTTACTAGCGGGTCTTCGAACACCGGGGAGCTGTTTTTT.